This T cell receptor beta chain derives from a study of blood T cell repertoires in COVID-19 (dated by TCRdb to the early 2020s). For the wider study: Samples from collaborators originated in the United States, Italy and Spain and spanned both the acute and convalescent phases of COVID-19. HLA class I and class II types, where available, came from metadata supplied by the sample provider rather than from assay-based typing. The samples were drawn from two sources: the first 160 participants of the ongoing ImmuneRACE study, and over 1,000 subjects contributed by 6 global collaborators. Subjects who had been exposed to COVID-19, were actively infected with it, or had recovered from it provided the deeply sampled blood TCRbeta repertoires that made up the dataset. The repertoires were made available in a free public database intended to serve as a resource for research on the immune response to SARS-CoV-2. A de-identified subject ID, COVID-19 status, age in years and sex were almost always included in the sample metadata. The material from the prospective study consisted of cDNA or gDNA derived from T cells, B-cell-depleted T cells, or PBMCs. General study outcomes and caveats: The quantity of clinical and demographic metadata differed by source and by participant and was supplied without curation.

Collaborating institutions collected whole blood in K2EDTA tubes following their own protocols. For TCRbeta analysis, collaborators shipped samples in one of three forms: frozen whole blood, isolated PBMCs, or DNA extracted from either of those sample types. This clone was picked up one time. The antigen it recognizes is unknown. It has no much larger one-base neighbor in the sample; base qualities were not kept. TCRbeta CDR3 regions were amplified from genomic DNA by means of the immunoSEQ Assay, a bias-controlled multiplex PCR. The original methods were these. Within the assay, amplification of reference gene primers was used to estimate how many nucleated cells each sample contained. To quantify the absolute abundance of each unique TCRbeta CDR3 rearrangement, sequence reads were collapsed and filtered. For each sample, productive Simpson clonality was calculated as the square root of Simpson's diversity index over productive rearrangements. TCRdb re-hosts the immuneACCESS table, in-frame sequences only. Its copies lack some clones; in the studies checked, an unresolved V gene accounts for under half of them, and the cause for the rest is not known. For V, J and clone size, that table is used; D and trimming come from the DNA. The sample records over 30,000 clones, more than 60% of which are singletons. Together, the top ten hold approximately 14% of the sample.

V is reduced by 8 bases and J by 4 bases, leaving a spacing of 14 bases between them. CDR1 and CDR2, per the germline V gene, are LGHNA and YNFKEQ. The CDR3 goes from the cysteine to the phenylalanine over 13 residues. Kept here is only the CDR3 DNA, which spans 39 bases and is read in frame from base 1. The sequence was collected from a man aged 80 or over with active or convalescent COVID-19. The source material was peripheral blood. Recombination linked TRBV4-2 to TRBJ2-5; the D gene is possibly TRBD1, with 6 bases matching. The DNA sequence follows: TGTGCCAGCGGCCCAGGGGAGACAGAGACCCAGTACTTC. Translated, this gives CASGPGETETQYF.